Only a few counts were recorded for the clone carrying this TCR beta chain. These data belong to a study of blood T cell repertoires in COVID-19. Original processing notes: Estimation of nucleated cell counts was performed using reference gene primer amplification. The data were produced by immunoSEQ multiplex PCR, yet TCRdb's version contains in-frame clones alone and is incomplete. V, J and clone size are those of that table, while D and trimming were read from the DNA. The sample records some 17,000 clones, roughly 90% being singletons. CDR3 length: 15 amino acids. With 5 bases clipped from V and 4 bases from J, the junction kept 5 bases outside the gene matches. CDR1 is LNHDA, CDR2 SQIVND, per germline (reference sequence).

The specimen was peripheral blood. The receptor comes from a man aged 45-60 years with active COVID-19. The chain joins TRBV19 to TRBJ2-2, with 9 positions matching TRBD1. CDR3 bases: TGTGCCAGTAGTGTCCCGACAGGGGGCACCGGGGAGCTGTTTTTT. Residues: CASSVPTGGTGELFF.